Listed below are T cell receptor beta chains from one sample, sequenced in a study of blood T cell repertoires in COVID-19. Generated by immunoSEQ multiplex PCR, the TCRdb table keeps only in-frame clones and is missing some. The data hold about 240,000 clones, with more than 70% observed a single time. The sample was peripheral blood. The receptors derive from a man older than 75 with acute or convalescent COVID-19. CDR3s include the opening cysteine and the closing phenylalanine or tryptophan. The D gene is left open where the match is weak. The size field is filled for only some rows; it gives once, few, many or a size class.

len	j_gene	d_gene	abundance	v_gene	CDR3aa	CDR3nt
15	TRBJ1-6	.	.	TRBV6-5	CASSLSGRSNSPLHF	TGTGCCAGCAGTCTTTCGGGGAGGTCAAATTCACCCCTCCACTTT
14	TRBJ2-7	TRBD1	.	TRBV3-1/TRBV3-2	CASSQVRHRGEQYF	TGTGCCAGCAGCCAAGTAAGACACAGGGGCGAGCAGTACTTC
12	TRBJ1-4	.	.	TRBV5-4	CASSPGGEKLFF	TGTGCCAGCAGCCCGGGAGGAGAAAAACTGTTTTTT
14	TRBJ2-3	.	.	TRBV5-4	CASSLEVAGDTQYF	TGTGCCAGCAGCTTGGAGGTAGCCGGAGATACGCAGTATTTT
14	TRBJ2-7	.	once	TRBV11-3	CASSGGERPYEQYF	TGTGCCAGCAGCGGCGGGGAGCGGCCTTACGAGCAGTACTTC
14	TRBJ2-7	TRBD1	.	TRBV5-1	CASSLGQVSYEQYF	TGCGCCAGCAGCCTGGGACAGGTCTCCTACGAGCAGTACTTC
15	TRBJ1-2	TRBD1	.	TRBV6-2/TRBV6-3	CASSPISTGLYGYTF	TGTGCCAGCAGCCCCATCTCGACAGGGCTCTATGGCTACACCTTC
15	TRBJ2-3	.	.	TRBV5-1	CASSLAGGSTDAQYF	TGCGCCAGCAGCTTGGCAGGGGGGAGCACAGATGCGCAGTATTTT
13	TRBJ2-1	.	.	TRBV5-1	CASSLGQLNEQFF	TGCGCCAGCAGCTTGGGACAGCTCAATGAGCAGTTCTTC
16	TRBJ2-1	TRBD2	.	TRBV5-1	CASSLASGVSYNEQFF	TGCGCCAGCAGCTTGGCGAGCGGGGTCTCCTACAATGAGCAGTTCTTC
15	TRBJ2-4	.	.	TRBV5-1	CASSLGVTPKNIQYF	TGCGCCAGCAGCTTAGGGGTGACTCCCAAAAACATTCAGTACTTC
14	TRBJ1-6	.	.	TRBV4-1	CASSGDINNSPLHF	TGCGCCAGCAGCGGGGACATTAACAATTCACCCCTCCACTTT
16	TRBJ2-7	TRBD2	.	TRBV18	CASSPIFTGGDYEQYF	TGTGCCAGCTCACCAATTTTTACCGGGGGGGACTACGAGCAGTACTTC
18	TRBJ2-3	.	.	TRBV9	CASSVALGGRASKDTQYF	TGTGCCAGCAGCGTAGCTTTAGGAGGGCGCGCAAGTAAAGATACGCAGTATTTT
16	TRBJ1-1	.	.	TRBV7-2	CASSLSPGHTNTEAFF	TGTGCCAGCAGCCTTTCACCGGGACACACGAACACTGAAGCTTTCTTT
14	TRBJ1-3	.	.	TRBV11-1	CASSRTSSGNTIYF	TGTGCCAGCAGCCGAACTTCCTCTGGAAACACCATATATTTT
14	TRBJ1-6	.	few	TRBV28	CAGRETGINSPLHF	TGTGCCGGCCGCGAAACAGGGATCAATTCACCCCTCCACTTT
13	TRBJ1-1	TRBD1	once	TRBV5-1	CASSFQGEAEAFF	TGCGCCAGCAGCTTCCAGGGGGAGGCTGAAGCTTTCTTT
14	TRBJ2-7	TRBD1	.	TRBV9	CASSEGTGSYEQYF	TGTGCCAGCAGCGAGGGGACAGGTAGCTACGAGCAGTACTTC
15	TRBJ1-2	.	.	TRBV9	CASSPSGGDFYGYTF	TGTGCCAGCAGCCCTAGCGGGGGGGACTTCTATGGCTACACCTTC
15	TRBJ2-1	.	.	TRBV11-2	CASSAGSFSYNEQFF	TGTGCCAGCAGCGCGGGGTCTTTCTCCTACAATGAGCAGTTCTTC
14	TRBJ2-7	.	.	TRBV2	CASSGGRGQYEQYF	TGTGCCAGCAGTGGGGGCAGGGGCCAGTACGAGCAGTACTTC
14	TRBJ2-2	.	.	TRBV6-5	CASSHNADTGELFF	TGTGCCAGCAGTCACAACGCGGACACCGGGGAGCTGTTTTTT
16	TRBJ1-2	.	.	TRBV5-1	CASSPDATGPNYGYTF	TGCGCCAGCAGCCCCGACGCGACAGGACCCAACTATGGCTACACCTTC
16	TRBJ2-7	.	.	TRBV28	CASSFGAGVSLYEQYF	TGTGCCAGCAGTTTCGGGGCAGGGGTCTCCCTCTACGAGCAGTACTTC
11	TRBJ1-3	.	.	TRBV3-1/TRBV3-2	CASRRGNTIYF	TGTGCCAGCAGACGGGGAAACACCATATATTTT
13	TRBJ1-2	TRBD1	.	TRBV6-6	CASSLTGRNGYTF	TGTGCCAGCAGTTTGACAGGGCGGAACGGCTACACCTTC
14	TRBJ2-7	.	.	TRBV24-1	CATSDSRLPFEQYF	TGTGCCACCAGTGATTCGAGGCTGCCGTTTGAGCAGTACTTC
14	TRBJ1-2	TRBD1	.	TRBV7-2	CASSGGTENYGYTF	TGTGCCAGCAGCGGCGGGACAGAAAACTATGGCTACACCTTC
14	TRBJ1-4	.	once	TRBV19	CASTSTGRYEKLFF	TGTGCCAGCACGTCGACAGGACGATATGAAAAACTGTTTTTT